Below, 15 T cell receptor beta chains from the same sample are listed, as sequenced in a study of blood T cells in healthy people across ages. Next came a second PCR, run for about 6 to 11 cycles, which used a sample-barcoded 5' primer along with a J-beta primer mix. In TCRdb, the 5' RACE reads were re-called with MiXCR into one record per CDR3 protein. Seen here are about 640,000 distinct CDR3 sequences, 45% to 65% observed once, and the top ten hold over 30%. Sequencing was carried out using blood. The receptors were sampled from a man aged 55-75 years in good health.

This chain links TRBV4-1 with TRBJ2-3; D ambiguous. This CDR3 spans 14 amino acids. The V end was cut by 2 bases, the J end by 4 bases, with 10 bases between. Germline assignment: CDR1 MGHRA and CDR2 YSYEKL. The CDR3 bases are TGCGCCAGCAGCCAAAGACCCCAGTCAGATACGCAGTATTTT. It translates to CASSQRPQSDTQYF.

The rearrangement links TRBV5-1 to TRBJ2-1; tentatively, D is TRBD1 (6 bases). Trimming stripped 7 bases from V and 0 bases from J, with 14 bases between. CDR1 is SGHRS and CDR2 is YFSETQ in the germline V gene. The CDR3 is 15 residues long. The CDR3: CASGGQSFSYNEQFF. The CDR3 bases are TGCGCCAGCGGAGGACAGTCGTTCTCCTACAATGAGCAGTTCTTC.

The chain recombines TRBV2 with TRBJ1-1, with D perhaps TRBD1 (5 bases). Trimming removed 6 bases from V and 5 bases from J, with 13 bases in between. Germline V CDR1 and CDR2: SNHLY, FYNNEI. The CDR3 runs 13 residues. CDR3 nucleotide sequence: TGTGCCAGCAGCGACGGGGCCTATACTGAAGCTTTCTTT. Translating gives CASSDGAYTEAFF.

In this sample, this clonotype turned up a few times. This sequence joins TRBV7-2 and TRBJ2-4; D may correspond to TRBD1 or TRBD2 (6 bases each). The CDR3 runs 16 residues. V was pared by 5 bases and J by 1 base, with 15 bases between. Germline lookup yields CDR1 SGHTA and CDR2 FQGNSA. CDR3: CASSGVGGSAKNIQYF. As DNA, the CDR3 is TGTGCCAGCAGCGGAGTGGGGGGCTCGGCCAAAAACATTCAGTACTTC.

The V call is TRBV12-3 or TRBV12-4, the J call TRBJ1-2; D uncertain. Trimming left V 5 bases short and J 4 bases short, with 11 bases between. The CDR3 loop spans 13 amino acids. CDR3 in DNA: TGTGCCAGCAGTCGCCACCCCAGCTATGGCTACACCTTC. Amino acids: CASSRHPSYGYTF.

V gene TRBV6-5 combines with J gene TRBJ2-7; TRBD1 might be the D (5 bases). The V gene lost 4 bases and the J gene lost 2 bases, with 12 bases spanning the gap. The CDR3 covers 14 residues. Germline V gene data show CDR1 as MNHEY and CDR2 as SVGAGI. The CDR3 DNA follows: TGTGCCAGCAGTTCAGCAGGGCCACCCTACGAGCAGTACTTC. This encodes CASSSAGPPYEQYF.

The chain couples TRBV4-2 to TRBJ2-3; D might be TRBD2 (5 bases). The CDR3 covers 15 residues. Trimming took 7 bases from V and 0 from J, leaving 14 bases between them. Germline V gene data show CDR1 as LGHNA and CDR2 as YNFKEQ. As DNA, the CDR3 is TGTGCCAGCACACGAGCGGCATCTAGCACAGATACGCAGTATTTT. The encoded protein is CASTRAASSTDTQYF.

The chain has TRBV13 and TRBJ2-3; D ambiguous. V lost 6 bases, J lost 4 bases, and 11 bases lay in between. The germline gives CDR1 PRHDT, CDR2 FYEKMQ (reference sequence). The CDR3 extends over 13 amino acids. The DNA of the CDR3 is TGTGCCAGCAGACGTGTCAGAGCAGATACGCAGTATTTT. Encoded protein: CASRRVRADTQYF.

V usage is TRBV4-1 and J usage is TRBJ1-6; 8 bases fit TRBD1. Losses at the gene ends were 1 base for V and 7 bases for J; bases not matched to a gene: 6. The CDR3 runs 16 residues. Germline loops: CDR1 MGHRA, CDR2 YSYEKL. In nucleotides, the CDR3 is TGCGCCAGCAGCCAAGCTCCGACAGGGGTAAATTCACCCCTCCACTTT. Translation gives CASSQAPTGVNSPLHF.

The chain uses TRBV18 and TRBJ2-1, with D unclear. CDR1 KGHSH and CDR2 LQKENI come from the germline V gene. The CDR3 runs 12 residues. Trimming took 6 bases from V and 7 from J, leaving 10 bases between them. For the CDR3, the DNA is TGTGCCAGCTCCCGAGATCGGAATGAGCAGTTCTTC. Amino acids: CASSRDRNEQFF. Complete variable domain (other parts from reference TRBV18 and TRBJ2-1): NAGVMQNPRHLVRRRGQEARLRCSPMKGHSHVYWYRQLPEEGLKFMVYLQKENIIDESGMPKERFSAEFPKEGPSILRIQQVVRGDSAAYFCASSRDRNEQFFGPGTRLTVL.

Written as DNA, the CDR3 is TGTGCCAGCAGTGAGCGGGGCGACAGGGGCCGCCAGCCCCAGCATTTT. Translating it yields CASSERGDRGRQPQHF. This sequence joins TRBV2 and TRBJ1-5; 8 bases fit TRBD1. Germline CDR1 and CDR2: SNHLY and FYNNEI. J lost 7 bases, V lost 3 bases, and 11 bases had no gene match. The CDR3 is made up of 16 amino acids.

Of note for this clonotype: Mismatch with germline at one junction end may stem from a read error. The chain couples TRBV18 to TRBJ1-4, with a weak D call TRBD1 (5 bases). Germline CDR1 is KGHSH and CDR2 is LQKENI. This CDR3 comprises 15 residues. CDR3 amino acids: CASSPPSQRGEKLFF. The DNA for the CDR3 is TGTGCCAGCTCACCACCGTCTCAGAGGGGAGAAAAGCTGTTTTTT.

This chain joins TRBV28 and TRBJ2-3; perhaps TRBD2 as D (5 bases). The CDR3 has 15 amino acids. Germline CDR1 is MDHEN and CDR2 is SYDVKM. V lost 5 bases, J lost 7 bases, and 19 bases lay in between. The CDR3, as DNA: TGTGCCAGCAGTCCCGCGGGCAGCGGAAAAAATACGCAGTATTTT. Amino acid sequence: CASSPAGSGKNTQYF.

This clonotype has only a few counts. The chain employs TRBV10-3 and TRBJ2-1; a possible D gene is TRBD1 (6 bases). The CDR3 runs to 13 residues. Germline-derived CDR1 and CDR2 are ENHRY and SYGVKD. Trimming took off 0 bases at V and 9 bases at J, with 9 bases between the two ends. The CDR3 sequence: CAISESGAREQFF. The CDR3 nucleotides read TGTGCCATCAGTGAGTCGGGGGCGCGTGAGCAGTTCTTC.

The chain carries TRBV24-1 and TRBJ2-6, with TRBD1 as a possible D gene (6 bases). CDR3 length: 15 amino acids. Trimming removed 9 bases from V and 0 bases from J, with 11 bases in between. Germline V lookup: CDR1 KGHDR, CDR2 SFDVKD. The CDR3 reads CATGDTNSGANVLTF. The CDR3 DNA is TGTGCCACCGGGGACACCAACTCTGGGGCCAACGTCCTGACTTTC.